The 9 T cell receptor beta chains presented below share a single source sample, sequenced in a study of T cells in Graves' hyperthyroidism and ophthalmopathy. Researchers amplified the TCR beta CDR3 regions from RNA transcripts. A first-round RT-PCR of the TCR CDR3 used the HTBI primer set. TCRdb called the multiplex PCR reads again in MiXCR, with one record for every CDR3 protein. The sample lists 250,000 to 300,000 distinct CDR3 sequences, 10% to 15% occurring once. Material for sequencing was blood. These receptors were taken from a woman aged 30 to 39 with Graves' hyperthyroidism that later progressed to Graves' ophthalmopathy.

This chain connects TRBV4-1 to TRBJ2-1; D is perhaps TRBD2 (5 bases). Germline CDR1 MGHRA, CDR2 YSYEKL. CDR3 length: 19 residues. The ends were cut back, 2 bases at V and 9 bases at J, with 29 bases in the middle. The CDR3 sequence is CASSQSLLRATRRCPEQFF. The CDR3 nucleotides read TGCGCCAGCAGCCAATCCCTACTCCGGGCCACTAGGAGGTGTCCTGAGCAGTTCTTC.

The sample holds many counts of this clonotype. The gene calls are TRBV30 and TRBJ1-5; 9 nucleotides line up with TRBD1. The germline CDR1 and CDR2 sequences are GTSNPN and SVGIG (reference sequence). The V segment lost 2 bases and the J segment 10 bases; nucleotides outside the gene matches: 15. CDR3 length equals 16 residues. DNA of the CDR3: TGTGCCTGGAGTCTACGGACAGGGGCCTTCTTATTCCCCCAGCATTTT. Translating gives CAWSLRTGAFLFPQHF.

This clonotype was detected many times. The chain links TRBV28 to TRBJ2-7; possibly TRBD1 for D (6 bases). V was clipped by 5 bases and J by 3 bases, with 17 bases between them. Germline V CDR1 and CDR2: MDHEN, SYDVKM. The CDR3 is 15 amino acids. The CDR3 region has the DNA TGTGCCAGCAGTCCCGTGTGGGGGCAACACTACGAGCAGTACTTC. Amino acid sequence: CASSPVWGQHYEQYF.

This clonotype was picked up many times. The CDR3 DNA reads TGCAGTGCTAGTAACCACAATGAGCAGTTCTTC. This translates into CSASNHNEQFF. The V and J genes are TRBV20-1 and TRBJ2-1; no clear D. Germline V CDR1 and CDR2: DFQATT, SNEGSKA (reference sequence). The V end lost 3 bases, the J end lost 5 bases, and 5 bases lay between the germline ends. CDR3 length equals 11 residues.

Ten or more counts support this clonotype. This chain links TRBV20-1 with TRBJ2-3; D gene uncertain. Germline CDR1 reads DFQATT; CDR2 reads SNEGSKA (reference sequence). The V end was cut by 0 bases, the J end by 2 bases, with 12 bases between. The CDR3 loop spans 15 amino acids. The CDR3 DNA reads TGCAGTGCTAGAGAGGTTGAGGCAGTCACAGATACGCAGTATTTT. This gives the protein CSAREVEAVTDTQYF.

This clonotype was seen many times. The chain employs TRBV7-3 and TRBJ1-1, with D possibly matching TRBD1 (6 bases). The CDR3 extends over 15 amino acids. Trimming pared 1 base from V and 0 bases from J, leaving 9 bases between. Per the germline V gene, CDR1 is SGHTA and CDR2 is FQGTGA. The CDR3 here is CASSLMAGVNTEAFF. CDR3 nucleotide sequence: TGTGCCAGCAGCTTAATGGCAGGGGTGAACACTGAAGCTTTCTTT.

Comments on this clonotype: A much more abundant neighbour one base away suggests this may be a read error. The CDR3 DNA is TGTGCCAGCAGAACCCCGATGGCGGGGACCCAGTACTTC. Translated: CASRTPMAGTQYF. The rearrangement uses TRBV6-1 and TRBJ2-5; D is perhaps TRBD2 (5 bases). The CDR3 is 13 amino acids. In germline, CDR1 is MNHNS, CDR2 SASEGT. V was shortened by 6 bases and J by 7 bases, with 15 bases between the two germline ends.

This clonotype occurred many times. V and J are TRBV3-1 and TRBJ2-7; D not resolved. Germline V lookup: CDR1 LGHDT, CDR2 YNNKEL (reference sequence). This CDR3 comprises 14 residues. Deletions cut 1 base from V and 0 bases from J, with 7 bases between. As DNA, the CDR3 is TGTGCCAGCAGCCAAGCAGGCCTCTCCTACGAGCAGTACTTC. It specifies CASSQAGLSYEQYF.

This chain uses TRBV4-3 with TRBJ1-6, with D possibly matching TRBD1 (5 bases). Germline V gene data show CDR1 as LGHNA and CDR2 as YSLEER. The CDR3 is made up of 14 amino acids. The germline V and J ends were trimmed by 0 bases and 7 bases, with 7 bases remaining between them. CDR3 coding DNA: TGCGCCAGCAGCCAAGACAGGGCCAATTCACCCCTCCACTTT. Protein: CASSQDRANSPLHF.